This T cell receptor beta chain was observed in a study of Ad26.COV2.S vaccination and SARS-CoV-2 variants. Overall study results and limits: Total T cell responses may have been underestimated by the TCR breadth and depth analyses. It was vaccine recipients, not placebo recipients, who had the higher spike-specific TCR breadth. Spike-specific responses of CD8+ and CD4+ T cells were reported to display substantial breadth after vaccination.

Generated by immunoSEQ multiplex PCR, the TCRdb table keeps only in-frame clones and is missing some. Of approximately 460,000 clones in the sample, 80% to 90% were seen once. Details on this clone: The antigen is unknown.

The CDR3 has 19 residues. The germline V and J ends were trimmed by 5 bases and 1 base, with 26 bases remaining between them. The germline CDR1 and CDR2 sequences are SGHAT and FQNNGV. Treatment defined: 15 to 20 received Ad26.COV2.S at low or high dose, single or two shots; a few received placebo; per-sample allocation not given. Following the first vaccine or placebo injection, samples were taken on day 63. An Ad26 vector that expressed Wuhan-strain SARS-CoV-2 spike constituted the vaccine. The clonotype comes from a person aged 18 to 59 who received the Ad26.COV2.S COVID-19 vaccine or a placebo. The sample here was peripheral blood, taken in a trial of Ad26.COV2.S vaccine versus placebo. The chain recombines TRBV11-2 with TRBJ1-1; weak D call: TRBD1 (5 bases). CDR3 DNA: TGTGCCAGCAGCCCCATTCTAGGGGCTCTTAAAGGGACGAACACTGAAGCTTTCTTT. Its translation is CASSPILGALKGTNTEAFF. The entire variable domain, with the rest obtained from reference TRBV11-2 and TRBJ1-1, is as follows: EAGVAQSPRYKIIEKRQSVAFWCNPISGHATLYWYQQILGQGPKLLIQFQNNGVVDDSQLPKDRFSAERLKGVDSTLKIQPAKLEDSAVYLCASSPILGALKGTNTEAFFGQGTRLTVV.